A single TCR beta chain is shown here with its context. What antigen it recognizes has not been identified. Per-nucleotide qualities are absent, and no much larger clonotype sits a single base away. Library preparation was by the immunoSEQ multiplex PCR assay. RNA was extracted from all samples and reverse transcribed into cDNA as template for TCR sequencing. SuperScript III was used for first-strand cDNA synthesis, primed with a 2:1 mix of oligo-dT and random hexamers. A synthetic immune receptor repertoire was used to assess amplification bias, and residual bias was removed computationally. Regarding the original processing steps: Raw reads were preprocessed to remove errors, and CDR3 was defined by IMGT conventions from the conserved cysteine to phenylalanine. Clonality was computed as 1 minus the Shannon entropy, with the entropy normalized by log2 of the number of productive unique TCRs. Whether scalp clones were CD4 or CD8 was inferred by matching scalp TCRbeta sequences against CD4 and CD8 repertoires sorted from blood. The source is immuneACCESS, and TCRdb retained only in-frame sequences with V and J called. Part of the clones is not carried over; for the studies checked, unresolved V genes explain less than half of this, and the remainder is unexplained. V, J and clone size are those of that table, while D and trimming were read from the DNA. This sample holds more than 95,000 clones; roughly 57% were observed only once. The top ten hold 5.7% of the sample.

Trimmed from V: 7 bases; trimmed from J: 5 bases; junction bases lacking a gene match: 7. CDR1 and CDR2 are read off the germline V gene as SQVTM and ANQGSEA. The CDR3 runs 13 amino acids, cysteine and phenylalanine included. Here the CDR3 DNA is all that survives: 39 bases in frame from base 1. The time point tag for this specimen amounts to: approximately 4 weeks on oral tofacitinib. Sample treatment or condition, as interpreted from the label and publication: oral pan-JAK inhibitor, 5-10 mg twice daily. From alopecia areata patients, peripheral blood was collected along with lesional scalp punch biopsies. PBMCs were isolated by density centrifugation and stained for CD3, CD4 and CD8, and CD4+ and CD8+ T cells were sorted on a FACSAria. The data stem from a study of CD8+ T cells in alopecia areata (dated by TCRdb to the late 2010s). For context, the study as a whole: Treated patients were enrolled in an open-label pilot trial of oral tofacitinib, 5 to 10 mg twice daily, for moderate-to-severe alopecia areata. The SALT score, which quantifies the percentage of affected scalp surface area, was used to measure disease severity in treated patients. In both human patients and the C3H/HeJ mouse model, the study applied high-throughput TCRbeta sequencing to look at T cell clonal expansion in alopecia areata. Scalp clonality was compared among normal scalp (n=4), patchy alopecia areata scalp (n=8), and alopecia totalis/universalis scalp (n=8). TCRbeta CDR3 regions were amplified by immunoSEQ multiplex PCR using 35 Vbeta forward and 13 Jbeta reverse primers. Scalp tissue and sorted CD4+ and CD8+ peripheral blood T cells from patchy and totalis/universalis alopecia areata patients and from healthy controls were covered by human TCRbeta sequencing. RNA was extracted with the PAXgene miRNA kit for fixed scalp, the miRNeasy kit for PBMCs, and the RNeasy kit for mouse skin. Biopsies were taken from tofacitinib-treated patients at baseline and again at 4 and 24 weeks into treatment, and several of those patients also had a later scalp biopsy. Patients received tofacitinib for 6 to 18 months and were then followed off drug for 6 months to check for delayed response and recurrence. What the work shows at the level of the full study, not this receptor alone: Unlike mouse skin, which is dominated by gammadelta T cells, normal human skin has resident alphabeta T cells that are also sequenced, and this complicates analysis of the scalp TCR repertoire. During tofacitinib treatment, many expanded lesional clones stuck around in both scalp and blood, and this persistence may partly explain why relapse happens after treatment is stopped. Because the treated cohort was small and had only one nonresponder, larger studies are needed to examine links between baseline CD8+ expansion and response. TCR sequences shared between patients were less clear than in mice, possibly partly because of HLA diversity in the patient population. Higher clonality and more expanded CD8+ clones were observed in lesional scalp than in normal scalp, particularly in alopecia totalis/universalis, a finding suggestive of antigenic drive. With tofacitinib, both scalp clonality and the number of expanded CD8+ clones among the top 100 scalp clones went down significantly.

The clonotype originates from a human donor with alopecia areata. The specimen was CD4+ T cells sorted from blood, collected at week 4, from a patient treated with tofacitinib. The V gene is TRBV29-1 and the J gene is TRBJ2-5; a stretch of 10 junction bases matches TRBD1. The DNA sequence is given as TGCAGCGCCTGGACAGGGGGTCGGGAGACCCAGTACTTC. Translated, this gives CSAWTGGRETQYF.